This T cell receptor beta chain was profiled in a study of T cells after yellow fever vaccination (dated by TCRdb to the late 2010s). In the study overall: The SMART-Seq v4 Ultra Low Input RNA kit was used to prepare libraries from fractions with low cell numbers. Bulk TCR alpha and beta repertoires were sequenced longitudinally to track T-cell clones before and after primary and booster YFV17D yellow fever vaccination. Two healthy male donors made up the cohort, one aged 18 to 30 years and the other aged 30 to 40 years. Blood was collected at multiple timepoints before and after primary and secondary immunization, and bulk PBMC replicates and cell subsets were isolated. Overall study results and their limits: The secondary T-cell response was found to be weaker but faster than the primary response, with a peak reached on day 5 rather than on day 15. FACS-sorted repertoires could contain abundant contaminating clonotypes from the bulk population, so computational filtering was required. Most clones expanded after primary vaccination (approximately 95% of CD4 and 88% of CD8) were re-detected after the booster, suggesting that broad memory maintenance occurred. The study included only a couple of donors, which limits how far the findings can be generalized. A small fraction of clonotypes showed up in both the CD4 and CD8 compartments, probably as a result of convergent recombination.

Instrument on record: Illumina NovaSeq 6000. TCR cDNA was made using 5'RACE template switching, a step that added a universal primer site and unique molecular identifiers. Priming for cDNA synthesis came from both the TCR alpha and TCR beta constant segments. Libraries were amplified in two PCR steps, with sample barcodes and sequencing adapters added in the second step. Sequencing of the libraries was done on either Illumina HiSeq 2500 (2x100 bp) or NovaSeq (2x150 bp). The published analysis was carried out like this. MIGEC was used to demultiplex reads and collapse the reads into UMI consensus sequences, and MiXCR was used for V(D)J alignment. Vaccine-responding clonotypes were identified with edgeR using replicate PBMC samples, with FDR below 0.01 and a log2 fold change above 5 up to day 15 being required. CD4 or CD8 identity was assigned to each bulk clonotype according to whether the clonotype was present at higher abundance in the sequenced CD4 repertoire or the sequenced CD8 repertoire. In TCRdb, the public reads were trimmed at Q25 with fastp and aligned with MiXCR, with productive beta chains retained. A single entry per CDR3 protein holds the most common genes and DNA from its merged rows. The authors' filters were not applied to this entry. Here the sample has about 320,000 distinct CDR3 sequences; 9.5% to 12% occur a single time. About 3.3% of the sample rests with the top ten.

Sample treatment or condition, as interpreted from the label and publication: live attenuated yellow fever vaccine strain. A standard Ficoll-Paque protocol was used to isolate PBMCs from peripheral blood. Dynabeads CD4 and CD8 positive selection kits were used to isolate CD4 and CD8 T-cell fractions. TriZol was used to extract RNA from bulk PBMCs, from CD4 and CD8 fractions, and from dextramer-positive and dextramer-negative fractions. This clonotype was seen repeatedly, ten times or more. Its cognate antigen has yet to be identified. No much larger clonotype is one base removed from it; base qualities were not supplied. CDR3 length: 13 amino acids, cysteine to phenylalanine. Only the CDR3 DNA stays, 39 bases, in frame from base 1. Relative to germline, V is 0 bases shorter and J is 7 bases shorter, with 8 bases between their ends. As encoded in the germline V gene, CDR1 is SGHRS while CDR2 is YFSETQ.

The chain was built from TRBV5-1 and TRBJ2-1, with the D gene call left open. The sample consisted of CD4+ T cells sorted from PBMCs, taken 45 days after the yellow fever booster vaccination. This sequence was found in a man between 18 and 35 years old who received the YFV17D yellow fever vaccine. At the DNA level, the sequence is TGCGCCAGCAGCTTGGGGGTGAGAAATGAGCAGTTCTTC. Protein translation: CASSLGVRNEQFF.